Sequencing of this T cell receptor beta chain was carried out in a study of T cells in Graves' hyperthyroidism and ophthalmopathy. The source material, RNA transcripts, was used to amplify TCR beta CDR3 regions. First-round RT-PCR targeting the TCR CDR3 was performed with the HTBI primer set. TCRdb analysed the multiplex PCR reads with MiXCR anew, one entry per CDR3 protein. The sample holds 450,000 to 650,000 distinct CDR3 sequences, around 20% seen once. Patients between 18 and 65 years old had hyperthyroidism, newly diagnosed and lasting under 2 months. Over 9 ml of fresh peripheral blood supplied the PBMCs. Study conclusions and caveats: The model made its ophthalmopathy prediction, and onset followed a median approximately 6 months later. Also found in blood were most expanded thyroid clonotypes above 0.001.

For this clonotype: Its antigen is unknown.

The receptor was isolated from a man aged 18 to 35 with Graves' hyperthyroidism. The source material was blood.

CDR3 amino acids: CASRVRGNLDQNTEAFF. CDR3 nucleotide sequence: TGTGCCAGTAGGGTAAGGGGGAACCTCGATCAGAACACTGAAGCTTTCTTT. The chain employs TRBV19 and TRBJ1-1; weak D call: TRBD1 (6 bases). There are 17 residues in the CDR3. Deletions cut 6 bases from V and 1 base from J, with 21 bases between. The germline V gene has CDR1 LNHDA and CDR2 SQIVND (reference sequence).